This is a list of T cell receptor beta chains from one sample in a study of T cell responses to AZD1222 COVID-19 vaccine. Here immunoSEQ multiplex PCR was the method, and the copy in TCRdb shows in-frame clones only, minus some. The table includes about 180,000 clones, 90% to 95% detected once. Material: peripheral blood, obtained on day 0 of AZD1222 vaccination. All receptors come from an adult in good health. Both conserved end residues are part of each CDR3. A D gene is named only where the DNA matches it firmly. Expanded clones get a size class; other rows say once, few or many, or leave the size out.

>11|NA|NA|TRBV20-1|TRBJ2-1
CSARPQNEQFF
TGCAGTGCCAGACCGCAGAATGAGCAGTTCTTC
>14|NA|NA|TRBV11-2|TRBJ1-1
CASSPREGYTEAFF
TGTGCCAGCAGCCCGAGGGAGGGATACACTGAAGCTTTCTTT
>17|NA|NA|TRBV3-1/TRBV3-2|TRBJ1-1
CASSKGGMGRRHTEAFF
TGTGCCAGCAGCAAGGGGGGGATGGGTAGGAGACACACTGAAGCTTTCTTT
>13|NA|NA|TRBV19|TRBJ1-2
CASSIRLGYGYTF
TGTGCCAGTAGTATTAGGTTGGGCTATGGCTACACCTTC
>19|TRBD2|NA|TRBV24-1|TRBJ2-1
CATSATRGTSGRVYNEQFF
TGTGCCACCAGTGCCACACGAGGGACTAGCGGGAGGGTCTACAATGAGCAGTTCTTC
>14|NA|NA|TRBV10-2|TRBJ1-2
CASSEDGGHYGYTF
TGCGCCAGCAGCGAGGACGGGGGGCACTATGGCTACACCTTC
>15|TRBD2|NA|TRBV11-3|TRBJ2-5
CASSPGGTSGETQYF
TGTGCCAGCAGCCCGGGTGGGACTAGCGGAGAGACCCAGTACTTC
>15|TRBD1|NA|TRBV29-1|TRBJ2-6
CSAVLQGAGANVLTF
TGCAGCGCCGTTCTACAGGGGGCTGGGGCCAACGTCCTGACTTTC
>12|TRBD1|once|TRBV3-1/TRBV3-2|TRBJ1-5
CASGQGGRPQHF
TGTGCCAGCGGGCAGGGGGGACGGCCCCAGCATTTT
>17|NA|NA|TRBV7-9|TRBJ2-2
CASSSTPRGGINGELFF
TGTGCCAGCAGCTCGACCCCGCGTGGAGGGATCAACGGGGAGCTGTTTTTT
>16|NA|NA|TRBV5-4|TRBJ1-1
CASSPGTSSMNTEAFF
TGTGCCAGCAGCCCAGGGACATCCAGCATGAACACTGAAGCTTTCTTT
>16|TRBD1|once|TRBV19|TRBJ1-4
CASSALRRTGYEKLFF
TGTGCCAGTAGTGCTTTACGGAGGACAGGCTATGAAAAACTGTTTTTT
>14|NA|NA|TRBV6-2/TRBV6-3|TRBJ2-3
CASSGQNRIGTQYF
TGTGCCAGCAGTGGACAGAACAGGATCGGTACGCAGTATTTT
>16|NA|NA|TRBV27|TRBJ2-1
CASSRRQHDSYNEQFF
TGTGCCAGCAGTCGAAGACAGCATGACTCCTACAATGAGCAGTTCTTC
>17|TRBD1|NA|TRBV18|TRBJ1-2
CASSPLVHRGSHYGYTF
TGTGCCAGCTCACCGCTGGTCCACAGGGGGAGTCACTATGGCTACACCTTC
>16|TRBD1|many|TRBV5-1|TRBJ1-1
CASSLEGGWVNTEAFF
TGCGCCAGCAGCTTGGAAGGGGGCTGGGTGAACACTGAAGCTTTCTTT
>18|TRBD1|NA|TRBV5-1|TRBJ2-5
CASSRTGGNGRFQETQYF
TGCGCCAGCAGCCGGACAGGGGGCAATGGGCGCTTCCAAGAGACCCAGTACTTC
>13|NA|NA|TRBV28|TRBJ2-2
CASSFPNTGELFF
TGTGCCAGCAGTTTCCCCAACACCGGGGAGCTGTTTTTT
>17|TRBD2|NA|TRBV3-1/TRBV3-2|TRBJ2-7
CASSQPRTSGRAYEQYF
TGTGCCAGCAGCCAGCCCAGGACTAGCGGGAGGGCCTACGAGCAGTACTTC
>18|TRBD1|NA|TRBV5-1|TRBJ2-7
CASSPGGQTGRNSYEQYF
TGCGCCAGCAGTCCAGGAGGCCAGACAGGGCGAAACTCCTACGAGCAGTACTTC
>12|TRBD1|NA|TRBV12-3/TRBV12-4|TRBJ1-1
CASSPTGSLAFF
TGTGCCAGCAGTCCGACAGGGTCCCTAGCTTTCTTT
>13|TRBD1|once|TRBV7-6|TRBJ2-3
CASSLRQGAAQYF
TGTGCCAGCAGCTTAAGACAGGGGGCGGCGCAGTATTTT
>15|NA|once|TRBV28|TRBJ1-4
CASSLTGPGEEKLFF
TGTGCCAGCAGTCTTACAGGGCCCGGGGAGGAAAAACTGTTTTTT
>15|NA|NA|TRBV27|TRBJ1-3
CASSASISSGNTIYF
TGTGCCAGCAGTGCTTCGATAAGCTCTGGAAACACCATATATTTT
>14|TRBD1|NA|TRBV19|TRBJ2-3
CASSFEGATDTQYF
TGTGCCAGTAGTTTTGAGGGGGCCACAGATACGCAGTATTTT
>13|NA|NA|TRBV27|TRBJ1-5
CASSSMSNQPQHF
TGTGCCAGCAGTTCCATGAGCAATCAGCCCCAGCATTTT
>13|NA|NA|TRBV19|TRBJ1-1
CASSMTVNTEAFF
TGTGCCAGTAGTATGACAGTGAACACTGAAGCTTTCTTT
>15|NA|NA|TRBV5-4|TRBJ1-2
CASRRLEDGGYGYTF
TGTGCCAGCAGGCGACTGGAGGACGGAGGCTATGGCTACACCTTC
>15|TRBD1|once|TRBV3-1/TRBV3-2|TRBJ1-1
CASSQGAGGNTEAFF
TGTGCCAGCAGCCAAGGCGCAGGGGGGAACACTGAAGCTTTCTTT
>16|NA|NA|TRBV6-5|TRBJ1-2
CASSSGRSRTNYGYTF
TGTGCCAGCAGTTCGGGCCGAAGCCGTACCAACTATGGCTACACCTTC
>14|TRBD1|NA|TRBV18|TRBJ1-5
CASSPGQMNQPQHF
TGTGCCAGCTCACCGGGACAGATGAATCAGCCCCAGCATTTT
>15|TRBD1|once|TRBV2|TRBJ1-1
CASRRLTGANTEAFF
TGTGCCAGCAGAAGATTGACAGGGGCGAACACTGAAGCTTTCTTT
>12|NA|NA|TRBV6-1|TRBJ2-5
CASRRGQETQYF
TGTGCCAGCAGGAGGGGCCAAGAGACCCAGTACTTC
>14|NA|NA|TRBV19|TRBJ1-1
CASSIDPSGIEAFF
TGTGCCAGTAGTATAGATCCTTCTGGAATTGAAGCTTTCTTT
>15|TRBD2|NA|TRBV6-2/TRBV6-3|TRBJ2-7
CASSTTSGSSYEQYF
TGTGCCAGCAGTACCACTAGCGGGAGCTCCTACGAGCAGTACTTC
>14|TRBD1|NA|TRBV27|TRBJ2-3
CASKRTGLPDTQYF
TGTGCCAGCAAACGGACAGGGTTGCCAGATACGCAGTATTTT
>16|NA|NA|TRBV5-1|TRBJ1-6
CASSLDGGQGKTPLHF
TGCGCCAGCAGCTTGGACGGGGGGCAGGGGAAGACACCCCTCCACTTT
>13|TRBD1|NA|TRBV11-2|TRBJ2-7
CASIGQGLNEQYF
TGTGCCAGCATCGGACAGGGTCTCAACGAGCAGTACTTC
>13|NA|NA|TRBV7-9|TRBJ2-5
CASSLEARETQYF
TGTGCCAGCAGCTTAGAAGCGAGGGAGACCCAGTACTTC
>15|TRBD1|NA|TRBV4-2|TRBJ1-3
CASSQVTGAGNTIYF
TGTGCCAGCAGCCAAGTAACAGGGGCTGGAAACACCATATATTTT
>13|NA|NA|TRBV12-3/TRBV12-4|TRBJ1-6
CASKDQGSPPLHF
TGTGCCAGCAAGGATCAGGGGTCACCACCCCTCCACTTT
>15|TRBD1|NA|TRBV15|TRBJ1-1
CATSRDWTGNTEAFF
TGTGCCACCAGCAGAGATTGGACAGGGAACACTGAAGCTTTCTTT
>14|TRBD1|NA|TRBV25-1|TRBJ1-1
CASSGADRGVEAFF
TGTGCCAGCAGTGGAGCAGACAGGGGAGTTGAAGCTTTCTTT
>14|NA|NA|TRBV21-1|TRBJ1-1
CASSKALGGGEAFF
TGTGCCAGCAGCAAAGCGCTAGGTGGGGGTGAAGCTTTCTTT
>16|TRBD2|NA|TRBV10-3|TRBJ2-1
CAISEASGRARDEQFF
TGTGCCATCAGTGAGGCTAGCGGGAGGGCCAGGGATGAGCAGTTCTTC
>13|NA|NA|TRBV28|TRBJ1-2
CASVQGRASGYTF
TGTGCCAGCGTTCAGGGGAGGGCCTCTGGCTACACCTTC
>13|NA|NA|TRBV28|TRBJ2-7
CATGSSPSYEQYF
TGTGCCACCGGAAGTAGCCCCTCCTACGAGCAGTACTTC
>14|NA|NA|TRBV7-8|TRBJ1-4
CASSSRQLNEKLFF
TGTGCCAGCAGCTCCCGACAGCTTAATGAAAAACTGTTTTTT
>17|NA|NA|TRBV25-1|TRBJ1-2
CASSDGGRGSTNYGYTF
TGTGCCAGCAGTGACGGGGGCAGAGGAAGTACTAACTATGGCTACACCTTC